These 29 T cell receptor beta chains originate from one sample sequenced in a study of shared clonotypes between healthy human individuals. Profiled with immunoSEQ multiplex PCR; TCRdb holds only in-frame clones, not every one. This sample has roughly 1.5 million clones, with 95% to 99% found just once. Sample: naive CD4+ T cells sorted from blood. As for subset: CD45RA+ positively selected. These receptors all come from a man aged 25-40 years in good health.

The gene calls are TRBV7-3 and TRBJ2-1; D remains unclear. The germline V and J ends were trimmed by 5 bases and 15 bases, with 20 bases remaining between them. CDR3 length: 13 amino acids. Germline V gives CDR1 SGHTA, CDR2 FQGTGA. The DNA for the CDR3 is TGTGCCAGCAGCCTAGGAACGGCCGACTTTCGGTTCTTC. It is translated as CASSLGTADFRFF.

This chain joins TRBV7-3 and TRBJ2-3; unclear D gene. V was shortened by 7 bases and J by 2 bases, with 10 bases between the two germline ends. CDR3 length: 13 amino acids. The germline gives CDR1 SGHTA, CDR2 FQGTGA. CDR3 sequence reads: CASTDRPTDTQYF. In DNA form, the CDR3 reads TGTGCCAGCACGGATAGACCCACAGATACGCAGTATTTT.

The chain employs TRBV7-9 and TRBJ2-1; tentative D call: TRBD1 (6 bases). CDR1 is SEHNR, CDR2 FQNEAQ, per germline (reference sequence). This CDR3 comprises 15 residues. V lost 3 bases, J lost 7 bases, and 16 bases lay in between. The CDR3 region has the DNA TGTGCCAGCAGCTTGGGAAACAGGGTTACAAATGAGCAGTTCTTC. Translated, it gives CASSLGNRVTNEQFF.

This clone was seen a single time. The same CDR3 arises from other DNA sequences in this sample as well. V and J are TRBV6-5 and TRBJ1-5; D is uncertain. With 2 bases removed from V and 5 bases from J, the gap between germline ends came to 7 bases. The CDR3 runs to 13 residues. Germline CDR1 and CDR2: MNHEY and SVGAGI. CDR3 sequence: CASSYREDQPQHF. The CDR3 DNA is TGTGCCAGCAGTTACAGGGAGGATCAGCCCCAGCATTTT.

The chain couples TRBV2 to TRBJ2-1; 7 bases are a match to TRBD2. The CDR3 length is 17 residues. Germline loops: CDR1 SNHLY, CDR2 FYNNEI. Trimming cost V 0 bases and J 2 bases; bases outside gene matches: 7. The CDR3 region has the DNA TGTGCCAGCAGTGAAGCGCTCGCGGGAGATACCTACAATGAGCAGTTCTTC. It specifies CASSEALAGDTYNEQFF.

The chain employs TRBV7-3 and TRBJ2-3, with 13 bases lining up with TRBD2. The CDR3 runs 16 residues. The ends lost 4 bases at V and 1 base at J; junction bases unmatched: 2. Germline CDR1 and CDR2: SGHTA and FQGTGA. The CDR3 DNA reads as TGTGCCAGCAGCTACGGACTAGCGGGAGGCACAGATACGCAGTATTTT. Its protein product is CASSYGLAGGTDTQYF. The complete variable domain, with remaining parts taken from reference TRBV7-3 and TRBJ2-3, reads GAGVSQTPSNKVTEKGKYVELRCDPISGHTALYWYRQSLGQGPEFLIYFQGTGAADDSGLPNDRFFAVRPEGSVSTLKIQRTERGDSAVYLCASSYGLAGGTDTQYFGPGTRLTVL.

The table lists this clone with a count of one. DNA for the CDR3: TGTGCAAGTCGCTTGGGGGGACTAAGGACCTACGAGCAGTACTTC. Translated: CASRLGGLRTYEQYF. The chain links TRBV12-2 to TRBJ2-7; the table gives TRBD2 as D, unverified against the DNA. TRBV12-2 is listed as a pseudogene. This CDR3 has 15 residues.

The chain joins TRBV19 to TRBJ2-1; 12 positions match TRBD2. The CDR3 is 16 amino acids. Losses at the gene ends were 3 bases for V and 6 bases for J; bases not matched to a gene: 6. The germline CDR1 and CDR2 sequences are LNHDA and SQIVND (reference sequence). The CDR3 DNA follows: TGTGCCAGTAGTATCAAGCGGACTAGCGGGATCAATGAGCAGTTCTTC. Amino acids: CASSIKRTSGINEQFF.

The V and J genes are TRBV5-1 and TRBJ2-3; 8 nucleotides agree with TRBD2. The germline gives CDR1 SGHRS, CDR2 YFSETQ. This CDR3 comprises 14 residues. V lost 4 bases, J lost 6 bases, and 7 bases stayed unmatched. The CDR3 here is CASSKGLVADTQYF. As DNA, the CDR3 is TGCGCCAGCAGCAAGGGACTAGTTGCGGATACGCAGTATTTT.

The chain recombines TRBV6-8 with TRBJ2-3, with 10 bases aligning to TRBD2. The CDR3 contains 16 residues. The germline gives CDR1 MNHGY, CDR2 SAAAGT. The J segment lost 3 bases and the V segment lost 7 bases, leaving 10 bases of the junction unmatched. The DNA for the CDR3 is TGTGCCAGCATTCCCCCCTCACTAGCGGGAACAGATACGCAGTATTTT. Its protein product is CASIPPSLAGTDTQYF.

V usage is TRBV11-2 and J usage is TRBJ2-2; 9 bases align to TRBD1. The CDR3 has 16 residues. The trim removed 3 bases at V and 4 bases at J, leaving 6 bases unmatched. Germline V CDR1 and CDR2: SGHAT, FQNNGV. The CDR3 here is CASSFGQGRGTGELFF. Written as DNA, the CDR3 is TGTGCCAGCAGCTTCGGACAGGGGAGAGGCACCGGGGAGCTGTTTTTT.

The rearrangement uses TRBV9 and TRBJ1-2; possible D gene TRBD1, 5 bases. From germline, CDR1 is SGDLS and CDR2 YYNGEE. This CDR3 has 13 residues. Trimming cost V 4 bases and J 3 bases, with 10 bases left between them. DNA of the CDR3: TGTGCCAGCAGCCCGGGACGGTACTATGGCTACACCTTC. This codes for CASSPGRYYGYTF.

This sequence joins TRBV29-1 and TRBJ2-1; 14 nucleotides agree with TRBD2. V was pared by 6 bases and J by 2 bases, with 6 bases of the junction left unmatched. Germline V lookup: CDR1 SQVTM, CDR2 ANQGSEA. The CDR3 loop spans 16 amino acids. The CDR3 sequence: CSVYVGLAGAYNEQFF. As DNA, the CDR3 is TGCAGCGTGTACGTGGGACTAGCGGGGGCCTACAATGAGCAGTTCTTC.

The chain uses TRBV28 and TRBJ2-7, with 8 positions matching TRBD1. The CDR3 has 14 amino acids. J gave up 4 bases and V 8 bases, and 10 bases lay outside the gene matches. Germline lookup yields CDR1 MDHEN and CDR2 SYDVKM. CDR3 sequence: CASYGQGEEYEQYF. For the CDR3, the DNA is TGTGCCAGCTACGGACAGGGCGAGGAATACGAGCAGTACTTC.

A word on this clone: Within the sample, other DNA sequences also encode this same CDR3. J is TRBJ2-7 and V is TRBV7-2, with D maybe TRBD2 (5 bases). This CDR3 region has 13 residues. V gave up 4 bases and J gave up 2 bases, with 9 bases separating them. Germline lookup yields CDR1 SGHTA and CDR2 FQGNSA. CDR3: CASSSPGAYEQYF. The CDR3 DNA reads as TGTGCCAGCAGCTCCCCCGGGGCCTACGAGCAGTACTTC.

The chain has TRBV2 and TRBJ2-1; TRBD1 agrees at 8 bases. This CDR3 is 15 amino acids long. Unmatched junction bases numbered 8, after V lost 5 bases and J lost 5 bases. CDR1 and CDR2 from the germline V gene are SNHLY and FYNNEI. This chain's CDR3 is CASSFGTGVNNEQFF. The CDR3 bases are TGTGCCAGCAGTTTCGGGACAGGCGTTAACAATGAGCAGTTCTTC.

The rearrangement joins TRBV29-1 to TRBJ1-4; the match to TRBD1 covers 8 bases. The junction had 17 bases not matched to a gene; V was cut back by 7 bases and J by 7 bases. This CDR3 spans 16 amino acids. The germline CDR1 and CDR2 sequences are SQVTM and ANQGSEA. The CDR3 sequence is CSAPLLDRVGGEKLFF. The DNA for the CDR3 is TGCAGCGCTCCACTATTGGACAGGGTCGGTGGTGAAAAACTGTTTTTT.

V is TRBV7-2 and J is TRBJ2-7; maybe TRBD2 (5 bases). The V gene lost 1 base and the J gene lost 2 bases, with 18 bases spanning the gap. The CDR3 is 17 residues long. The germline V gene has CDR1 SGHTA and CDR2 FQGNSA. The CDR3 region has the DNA TGTGCCAGCAGCTTAGGAGTGGACTTCTTAGCTCCCTACGAGCAGTACTTC. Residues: CASSLGVDFLAPYEQYF.

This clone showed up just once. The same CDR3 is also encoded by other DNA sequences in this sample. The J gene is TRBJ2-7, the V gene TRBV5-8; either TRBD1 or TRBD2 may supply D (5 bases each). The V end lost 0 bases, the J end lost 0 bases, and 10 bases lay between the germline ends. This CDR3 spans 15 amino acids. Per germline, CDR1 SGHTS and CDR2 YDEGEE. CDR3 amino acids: CASSLAPGSSYEQYF. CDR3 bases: TGTGCCAGCAGCTTGGCCCCAGGGAGCTCCTACGAGCAGTACTTC.

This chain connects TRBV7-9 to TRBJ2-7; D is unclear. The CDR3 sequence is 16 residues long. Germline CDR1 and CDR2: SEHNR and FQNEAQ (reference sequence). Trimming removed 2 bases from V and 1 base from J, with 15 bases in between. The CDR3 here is CASSLPSTALSYEQYF. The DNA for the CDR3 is TGTGCCAGCAGCTTACCTTCGACTGCCCTTTCCTACGAGCAGTACTTC. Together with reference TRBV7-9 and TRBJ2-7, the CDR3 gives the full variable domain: DTGVSQNPRHKITKRGQNVTFRCDPISEHNRLYWYRQTLGQGPEFLTYFQNEAQLEKSRLLSDRFSAERPKGSFSTLEIQRTEQGDSAMYLCASSLPSTALSYEQYFGPGTRLTVT.

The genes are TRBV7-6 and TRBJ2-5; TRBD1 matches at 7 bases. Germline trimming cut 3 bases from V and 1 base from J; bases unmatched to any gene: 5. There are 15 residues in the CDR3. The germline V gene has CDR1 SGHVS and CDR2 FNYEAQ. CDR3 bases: TGTGCCAGCAGCTTGTCCGGGACAGTCCAAGAGACCCAGTACTTC. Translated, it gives CASSLSGTVQETQYF.

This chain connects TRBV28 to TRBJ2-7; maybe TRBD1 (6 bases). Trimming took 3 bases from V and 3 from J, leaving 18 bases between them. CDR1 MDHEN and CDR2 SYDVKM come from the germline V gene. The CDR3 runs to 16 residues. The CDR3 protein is CASSFKSTGYSYEQYF. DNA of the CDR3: TGTGCCAGCAGTTTTAAATCTACAGGGTACAGCTACGAGCAGTACTTC.

This CDR3 is CASSWGLAGVTDTQYF. Written as DNA, the CDR3 is TGTGCCAGCAGCTGGGGACTAGCGGGAGTCACAGATACGCAGTATTTT. This chain joins TRBV13 and TRBJ2-3; 14 nucleotides agree with TRBD2. J gave up 2 bases and V 4 bases, and 2 bases lay outside the gene matches. Germline V CDR1 and CDR2: PRHDT, FYEKMQ (reference sequence). This CDR3 is built from 16 residues. The full variable domain, its missing parts supplied by reference TRBV13 and TRBJ2-3, is AAGVIQSPRHLIKEKRETATLKCYPIPRHDTVYWYQQGPGQDPQFLISFYEKMQSDKGSIPDRFSAQQFSDYHSELNMSSLELGDSALYFCASSWGLAGVTDTQYFGPGTRLTVL.

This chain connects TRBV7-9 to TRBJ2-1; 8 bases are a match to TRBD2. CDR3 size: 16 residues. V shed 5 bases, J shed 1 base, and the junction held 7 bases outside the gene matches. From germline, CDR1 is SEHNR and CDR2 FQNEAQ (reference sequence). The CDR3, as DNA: TGTGCCAGCAGCCCCTACGGCGGGAGGTCCTACAATGAGCAGTTCTTC. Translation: CASSPYGGRSYNEQFF.

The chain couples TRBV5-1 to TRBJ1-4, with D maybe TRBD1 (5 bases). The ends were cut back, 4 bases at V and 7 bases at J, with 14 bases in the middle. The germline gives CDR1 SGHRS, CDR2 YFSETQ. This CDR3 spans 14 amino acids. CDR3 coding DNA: TGCGCCAGCAGCCCTGGGGCGGTTGGTGAAAAACTGTTTTTT. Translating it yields CASSPGAVGEKLFF.

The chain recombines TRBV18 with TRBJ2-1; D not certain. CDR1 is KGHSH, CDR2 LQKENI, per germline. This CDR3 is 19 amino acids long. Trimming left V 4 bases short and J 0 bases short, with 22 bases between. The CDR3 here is CASSRDRTGPKSSYNEQFF. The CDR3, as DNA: TGTGCCAGCTCACGCGACCGAACTGGACCCAAGAGCTCCTACAATGAGCAGTTCTTC.

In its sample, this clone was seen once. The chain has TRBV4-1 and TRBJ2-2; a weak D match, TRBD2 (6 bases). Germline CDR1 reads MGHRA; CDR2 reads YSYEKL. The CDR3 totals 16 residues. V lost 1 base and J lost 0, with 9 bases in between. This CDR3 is CASSQGGAANTGELFF. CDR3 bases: TGCGCCAGCAGCCAAGGCGGGGCAGCGAACACCGGGGAGCTGTTTTTT.

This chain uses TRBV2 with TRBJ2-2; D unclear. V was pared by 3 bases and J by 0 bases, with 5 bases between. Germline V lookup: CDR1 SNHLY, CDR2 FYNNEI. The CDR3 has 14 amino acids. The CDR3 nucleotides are TGTGCCAGCAGTGATTTTGCGAACACCGGGGAGCTGTTTTTT. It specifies CASSDFANTGELFF.

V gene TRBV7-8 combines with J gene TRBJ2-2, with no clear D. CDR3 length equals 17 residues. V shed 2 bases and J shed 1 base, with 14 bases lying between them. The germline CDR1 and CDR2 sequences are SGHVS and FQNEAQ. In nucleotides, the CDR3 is TGTGCCAGCAGCTTATATGCTAACTACCAGAACACCGGGGAGCTGTTTTTT. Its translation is CASSLYANYQNTGELFF.